These 16 T cell receptor beta chains originate from one sample sequenced in a study of CD8 T cells in ankylosing spondylitis. TCRdb reprocessed the 5' RACE reads via MiXCR and lists one record per CDR3 protein. The top ten hold approximately 0.5% of the sample, which has some 840,000 distinct CDR3 sequences, 12% seen once. Antigen specificity for these receptors is unknown. Findings and caveats of the study: Typical of ankylosing spondylitis blood, it appeared, was a TCR beta motif of fewer than 10 highly homologous variants.

The specimen sequenced was blood, either unsorted or a sorted T cell fraction (not recorded which). The origin of the receptors is a male donor with ankylosing spondylitis.

This clonotype was found a few times. The chain joins TRBV20-1 to TRBJ2-2; tentative D call: TRBD1 (6 bases). CDR3 length: 15 residues. Trimming cost V 6 bases and J 4 bases, with 18 bases left between them. CDR1 and CDR2 (germline): DFQATT, SNEGSKA (reference sequence). The CDR3 loop is CSAYTGYSGTGELFF. CDR3 coding DNA: TGCAGTGCATATACAGGGTACTCAGGCACCGGGGAGCTGTTTTTT.

The chain combines TRBV7-2 with TRBJ2-3; 7 positions match TRBD2. This CDR3 is 15 amino acids long. The germline V gene encodes CDR1 SGHTA and CDR2 FQGNSA. V shed 4 bases and J 2 bases; nucleotides not matched to a gene: 6. CDR3 sequence (DNA): TGTGCCAGCAGCTACCGACTAGCTATCACAGATACGCAGTATTTT. Protein sequence: CASSYRLAITDTQYF.

This sequence joins TRBV20-1 and TRBJ2-3; D is tentatively TRBD1 or TRBD2 (5 bases each). The CDR3 runs 14 residues. V lost 6 bases and J 1 base, leaving 14 bases between the germline ends. The germline gives CDR1 DFQATT, CDR2 SNEGSKA (reference sequence). The CDR3 sequence: CSATRDAGTDTQYF. DNA for the CDR3: TGCAGTGCGACCCGGGACGCCGGCACAGATACGCAGTATTTT.

This clonotype has a handful of counts. CDR3 amino acids: CASSPRHPRPQHF. CDR3 DNA: TGTGCCAGCAGTCCTCGACACCCAAGGCCCCAGCATTTT. The chain recombines TRBV6-2 or TRBV6-3 with TRBJ1-5; no firm D call. Germline V gene lookup returns CDR1 MNHEY and CDR2 SVGEGT. This CDR3 has 13 residues. Trimming pared 5 bases from V and 9 bases from J, leaving 14 bases between.

This clonotype was counted a few times. The V call is TRBV6-2 or TRBV6-3, the J call TRBJ2-5, with a tentative D call TRBD2 (5 bases). V was clipped by 5 bases and J by 2 bases, with 12 bases between them. From germline, CDR1 is MNHEY and CDR2 SVGEGT. The CDR3 extends over 14 amino acids. The CDR3 here is CASSQGSLQETQYF. CDR3 sequence (DNA): TGTGCCAGCAGTCAAGGGAGTTTGCAAGAGACCCAGTACTTC.

This clonotype was seen many times. V is TRBV29-1 and J is TRBJ2-5; D ambiguous. The V end lost 6 bases, the J end lost 4 bases, and 12 bases lay between the germline ends. CDR3 size: 12 residues. Germline loops: CDR1 SQVTM, CDR2 ANQGSEA. CDR3 DNA sequence: TGCAGCGTCGCATTGTTCGGAGAGACCCAGTACTTC. Translated, it gives CSVALFGETQYF. Looking up the rest from reference TRBV29-1 and TRBJ2-5 gives the full variable domain: SAVISQKPSRDICQRGTSLTIQCQVDSQVTMMFWYRQQPGQSLTLIATANQGSEATYESGFVIDKFPISRPNLTFSTLTVSNMSPEDSSIYLCSVALFGETQYFGPGTRLLVL.

This clonotype was recorded at least ten times. The rearrangement uses TRBV6-5 and TRBJ2-3, with no clear D. V was cut by 0 bases and J by 2 bases, with 12 bases left in between. The CDR3 spans 16 residues. The germline CDR1 and CDR2 sequences are MNHEY and SVGAGI. In DNA form, the CDR3 reads TGTGCCAGCAGTTACTCGTGGCTCACACTCACAGATACGCAGTATTTT. Amino acids: CASSYSWLTLTDTQYF.

This clonotype has only a few counts. This chain uses TRBV7-9 with TRBJ2-7, with D possibly being TRBD2 (6 bases). This CDR3 has 14 residues. CDR1 SEHNR and CDR2 FQNEAQ come from the germline V gene (reference sequence). The V and J ends lost 4 bases and 5 bases respectively, with 15 bases between them. The CDR3 sequence: CASSSSGLGDEQYF. The CDR3, as DNA: TGTGCCAGCAGCTCAAGCGGGCTAGGGGACGAGCAGTACTTC. Combining the CDR3 with reference TRBV7-9 and TRBJ2-7 gives the whole variable domain DTGVSQNPRHKITKRGQNVTFRCDPISEHNRLYWYRQTLGQGPEFLTYFQNEAQLEKSRLLSDRFSAERPKGSFSTLEIQRTEQGDSAMYLCASSSSGLGDEQYFGPGTRLTVT.

There are a few counts of this clonotype. J is TRBJ2-1 and V is TRBV4-3, with D perhaps matching TRBD2 (5 bases). Trimming took 1 base from V and 9 from J, leaving 13 bases between them. Per germline, CDR1 LGHNA and CDR2 YSLEER. The CDR3 totals 14 residues. This chain's CDR3 is CASSQAGSRIEQFF. CDR3 coding DNA: TGCGCCAGCAGCCAAGCGGGAAGTCGTATTGAGCAGTTCTTC.

This clonotype was seen more than once but under ten times. The rearrangement joins TRBV15 to TRBJ1-6; 9 bases are shared with TRBD1. V shed 8 bases and J 7 bases; nucleotides not matched to a gene: 9. This CDR3 is 15 amino acids long. The germline V gene has CDR1 LNHNV and CDR2 YYDKDF (reference sequence). The CDR3 bases are TGTGCCACCGGACGGACCGGGACAGGGAATTCACCCCTCCACTTT. This sequence encodes CATGRTGTGNSPLHF.

The chain carries TRBV4-2 and TRBJ1-2; maybe TRBD1 (5 bases). The length of the CDR3 is 15 residues. The V end lost 1 base, the J end lost 4 bases, and 13 bases lay between the germline ends. CDR1 and CDR2 (germline): LGHNA, YNFKEQ. The CDR3 region has the DNA TGTGCCAGCAGCCAAGGTGGGACGTACGCCTATGGCTACACCTTC. This encodes CASSQGGTYAYGYTF.

CDR3 sequence: CASSFVRAGGFF. The CDR3 nucleotides are TGTGCCAGCAGCTTTGTTCGGGCTGGGGGTTTCTTC. The V call is TRBV7-9, the J call TRBJ2-1, with D perhaps TRBD1 or TRBD2 (5 bases each). The CDR3 consists of 12 residues. Germline V CDR1 and CDR2: SEHNR, FQNEAQ (reference sequence). V dropped 3 bases and J dropped 16 bases, with 16 bases sitting between them.

This clonotype has ten or more counts. The genes are TRBV12-3 or TRBV12-4 and TRBJ1-1; no reliable D call. With 6 bases removed from V and 4 bases from J, the gap between germline ends came to 18 bases. This CDR3 has 15 amino acids. CDR3 loop: CASSRGRLGGTEAFF. The CDR3 nucleotides read TGTGCCAGCAGCCGCGGACGTTTGGGTGGCACTGAAGCTTTCTTT.

This clonotype was observed a few times. This chain uses TRBV15 with TRBJ2-1; D remains ambiguous. Trimming left V 0 bases short and J 4 bases short, with 13 bases between. The V gene's germline CDR1 is LNHNV and CDR2 YYDKDF (reference sequence). The CDR3 loop spans 16 amino acids. The DNA of the CDR3 is TGTGCCACCAGCAGAGACGGGCAGCCCTTGTACAATGAGCAGTTCTTC. Its protein product is CATSRDGQPLYNEQFF. Looking up the rest from reference TRBV15 and TRBJ2-1 gives the full variable domain: DAMVIQNPRYQVTQFGKPVTLSCSQTLNHNVMYWYQQKSSQAPKLLFHYYDKDFNNEADTPDNFQSRRPNTSFCFLDIRSPGLGDTAMYLCATSRDGQPLYNEQFFGPGTRLTVL.

The chain uses TRBV15 and TRBJ1-4; D gene ambiguous. Germline loops: CDR1 LNHNV, CDR2 YYDKDF (reference sequence). There are 15 residues in the CDR3. Trimming took off 1 base at V and 8 bases at J, with 14 bases between the two ends. CDR3 nucleotides: TGTGCCACCAGCAGAGGGGTCCCTCGGGAAGAAAAACTGTTTTTT. This translates into CATSRGVPREEKLFF. The full variable domain, completed using reference TRBV15 and TRBJ1-4, is DAMVIQNPRYQVTQFGKPVTLSCSQTLNHNVMYWYQQKSSQAPKLLFHYYDKDFNNEADTPDNFQSRRPNTSFCFLDIRSPGLGDTAMYLCATSRGVPREEKLFFGSGTQLSVL.

This sequence joins TRBV29-1 and TRBJ1-1, with D possibly matching TRBD1 (6 bases). The CDR3 is 13 amino acids. Deletions cut 7 bases from V and 5 bases from J, with 17 bases between. CDR1 and CDR2 from the germline V gene are SQVTM and ANQGSEA. The CDR3 here is CSGASGHMTEAFF. In nucleotides, the CDR3 is TGCAGCGGCGCCTCGGGACACATGACTGAAGCTTTCTTT.